The rows below give T cell receptor beta chains drawn from one sample of a study of blood T cells in healthy people across ages. One entry per CDR3 protein, called by TCRdb with MiXCR from the 5' RACE reads. The sample consists of over 450,000 distinct CDR3 sequences, around 24% of them appearing once. These data are also associated with another study on T cells of mothers and their children.

The sample comprised blood. Receptor source: a boy younger than 18 in good health. Both conserved end residues are part of each CDR3. D genes are given only for firm matches. Rows may omit the clone size; those that give it use once, few, many or a size class.

D gene: TRBD2; clone size: few; J gene: TRBJ2-1; V gene: TRBV5-1; CDR3 protein: CASSPGGLPSSYNEQFF; CDR3 DNA: TGCGCCAGCAGCCCGGGGGGGCTACCGAGCTCCTACAATGAGCAGTTCTTC
D gene: NA; clone size: NA; J gene: TRBJ2-1; V gene: TRBV16; CDR3 protein: CASGTSSGEQFF; CDR3 DNA: TGTGCCAGCGGCACTAGTTCGGGTGAGCAGTTCTTC
D gene: TRBD2; clone size: few; J gene: TRBJ2-7; V gene: TRBV20-1; CDR3 protein: CSARDRGMYLTSGTYEQYF; CDR3 DNA: TGCAGTGCTAGAGATCGTGGTATGTATTTGACTAGCGGAACCTACGAGCAGTACTTC
D gene: TRBD2; clone size: NA; J gene: TRBJ2-1; V gene: TRBV12-3/TRBV12-4; CDR3 protein: CASSLTSPYNEQFF; CDR3 DNA: TGTGCCAGCAGTCTGACTAGCCCCTACAATGAGCAGTTCTTC
D gene: NA; clone size: few; J gene: TRBJ2-7; V gene: TRBV12-3/TRBV12-4; CDR3 protein: CASSSTLLAGAYEQYF; CDR3 DNA: TGTGCCAGCAGCTCCACGTTGTTAGCAGGAGCCTACGAGCAGTACTTC
D gene: NA; clone size: NA; J gene: TRBJ2-7; V gene: TRBV10-3; CDR3 protein: CAISETGGTSYEQYF; CDR3 DNA: TGTGCCATCAGTGAGACAGGCGGGACTTCCTACGAGCAGTACTTC
D gene: TRBD2; clone size: many; J gene: TRBJ2-1; V gene: TRBV14; CDR3 protein: CASSLAGTYNEQFF; CDR3 DNA: TGTGCCAGCAGCCTAGCGGGAACTTACAATGAGCAGTTCTTC
D gene: TRBD2; clone size: NA; J gene: TRBJ2-1; V gene: TRBV9; CDR3 protein: CASSVETQTSGRLNEQFF; CDR3 DNA: TGTGCCAGCAGCGTAGAGACCCAGACTAGCGGGAGGTTAAATGAGCAGTTCTTC
D gene: NA; clone size: NA; J gene: TRBJ2-6; V gene: TRBV28; CDR3 protein: CASSFGGTVSGANVLTF; CDR3 DNA: TGTGCCAGCAGTTTCGGGGGCACAGTCTCTGGGGCCAACGTCCTGACTTTC
D gene: NA; clone size: NA; J gene: TRBJ2-7; V gene: TRBV5-6; CDR3 protein: CASSSYRDAYEQYF; CDR3 DNA: TGTGCCAGCAGCTCCTACAGGGATGCCTACGAGCAGTACTTC
D gene: NA; clone size: NA; J gene: TRBJ2-1; V gene: TRBV20-1; CDR3 protein: CSLWASSYNEQFF; CDR3 DNA: TGCAGTCTCTGGGCGAGCTCCTACAATGAGCAGTTCTTC
D gene: NA; clone size: NA; J gene: TRBJ1-2; V gene: TRBV29-1; CDR3 protein: CSVHGLDGYGYTF; CDR3 DNA: TGCAGCGTCCATGGCCTAGACGGCTATGGCTACACCTTC
D gene: NA; clone size: few; J gene: TRBJ1-2; V gene: TRBV7-2; CDR3 protein: CASSLTPPDRDYGYTF; CDR3 DNA: TGTGCCAGCAGCTTAACCCCCCCTGACCGGGACTATGGCTACACCTTC
D gene: TRBD1; clone size: few; J gene: TRBJ1-4; V gene: TRBV12-3/TRBV12-4; CDR3 protein: CASSPTGGDEKLFF; CDR3 DNA: TGTGCCAGCAGCCCTACAGGGGGCGATGAAAAACTGTTTTTT
D gene: TRBD2; clone size: NA; J gene: TRBJ2-1; V gene: TRBV7-3; CDR3 protein: CASSPPGGSEQFF; CDR3 DNA: TGTGCCAGCAGCCCCCCGGGAGGCTCAGAGCAGTTCTTC
D gene: NA; clone size: NA; J gene: TRBJ2-6; V gene: TRBV4-1; CDR3 protein: CASSQLRFSTSGANVLTF; CDR3 DNA: TGCGCCAGCAGCCAATTAAGGTTTTCGACCTCTGGGGCCAACGTCCTGACTTTC
D gene: TRBD2; clone size: NA; J gene: TRBJ2-4; V gene: TRBV20-1; CDR3 protein: CSASSGWVNIQYF; CDR3 DNA: TGCAGTGCTTCTAGCGGCTGGGTAAACATTCAGTACTTC
D gene: NA; clone size: NA; J gene: TRBJ2-7; V gene: TRBV28; CDR3 protein: CASSPFWVSGYF; CDR3 DNA: TGTGCCAGTAGTCCGTTCTGGGTCAGCGGGTACTTC
D gene: NA; clone size: NA; J gene: TRBJ2-3; V gene: TRBV4-3; CDR3 protein: CASSQDVPTDTQYF; CDR3 DNA: TGCGCCAGCAGCCAAGATGTTCCCACAGATACGCAGTATTTT
D gene: TRBD1; clone size: NA; J gene: TRBJ1-4; V gene: TRBV25-1; CDR3 protein: CASRDRSREKLFF; CDR3 DNA: TGTGCCAGCCGGGACAGAAGTCGTGAAAAACTGTTTTTT
D gene: NA; clone size: NA; J gene: TRBJ1-5; V gene: TRBV6-2/TRBV6-3; CDR3 protein: CASSRSLSGLGQPQHF; CDR3 DNA: TGTGCCAGCAGTAGATCCCTTTCGGGTTTGGGACAGCCCCAGCATTTT
D gene: NA; clone size: few; J gene: TRBJ1-6; V gene: TRBV21-1; CDR3 protein: CASSKRRKGLGSYNSPLHF; CDR3 DNA: TGTGCCAGCAGCAAAAGACGCAAGGGTCTGGGGTCCTATAATTCACCCCTCCACTTT
D gene: NA; clone size: NA; J gene: TRBJ2-3; V gene: TRBV6-2/TRBV6-3; CDR3 protein: CASSNWGRGDTQYF; CDR3 DNA: TGTGCCAGCAGTAACTGGGGGCGGGGAGATACGCAGTATTTT
D gene: NA; clone size: few; J gene: TRBJ2-1; V gene: TRBV12-3/TRBV12-4; CDR3 protein: CASSPTRKLRASNNEQFF; CDR3 DNA: TGTGCCAGCAGTCCCACCCGTAAACTCAGGGCATCTAACAATGAGCAGTTCTTC
D gene: NA; clone size: NA; J gene: TRBJ2-2; V gene: TRBV6-4; CDR3 protein: CASSDSFPVPTGELFF; CDR3 DNA: TGTGCCAGCAGTGACTCGTTCCCGGTCCCCACCGGGGAGCTGTTTTTT
D gene: NA; clone size: few; J gene: TRBJ2-7; V gene: TRBV24-1; CDR3 protein: CATSDLQGNEQYF; CDR3 DNA: TGTGCCACCAGTGATTTGCAAGGGAACGAGCAGTACTTC
D gene: TRBD2; clone size: NA; J gene: TRBJ2-1; V gene: TRBV20-1; CDR3 protein: CSAASGRADNEQFF; CDR3 DNA: TGCAGTGCTGCTAGCGGGAGGGCCGACAATGAGCAGTTCTTC
D gene: TRBD1; clone size: NA; J gene: TRBJ1-1; V gene: TRBV12-5; CDR3 protein: CASGPSGTDNTEAFF; CDR3 DNA: TGTGCTAGTGGCCCTTCCGGGACAGACAACACTGAAGCTTTCTTT
D gene: NA; clone size: NA; J gene: TRBJ2-7; V gene: TRBV28; CDR3 protein: CASSLVAGDEQYF; CDR3 DNA: TGTGCCAGCAGTTTAGTAGCAGGGGATGAGCAGTACTTC
D gene: NA; clone size: few; J gene: TRBJ1-3; V gene: TRBV6-6; CDR3 protein: CASSGHHSGNTIYF; CDR3 DNA: TGTGCCAGCAGTGGACATCACTCTGGAAACACCATATATTTT
D gene: TRBD2; clone size: NA; J gene: TRBJ2-7; V gene: TRBV20-1; CDR3 protein: CSVAGWAGVYEQYF; CDR3 DNA: TGCAGTGTGGCCGGGTGGGCGGGAGTCTACGAGCAGTACTTC